Shown below are 3 T cell receptor beta chains from a single sample sequenced in a study of T cells after yellow fever vaccination. TCRdb reprocessed the 5' RACE reads with MiXCR, giving one entry per CDR3 protein. Of about 500,000 distinct CDR3 sequences in the sample, about 17% are singletons; the top ten hold around 15%. Sample: PBMCs, taken around 5 days after the first yellow fever vaccination. All receptors derive from a man younger than 35 who received the YFV17D yellow fever vaccine.

The J gene is TRBJ1-5, the V gene TRBV12-3 or TRBV12-4; no definite D call. V dropped 5 bases and J dropped 2 bases, with 7 bases sitting between them. The length of the CDR3 is 13 residues. CDR3 region: CASSPFGNQPQHF. The CDR3 nucleotides read TGTGCCAGCAGTCCCTTCGGCAATCAGCCCCAGCATTTT.

At least ten counts were recorded for this clonotype. V gene TRBV12-3 or TRBV12-4 combines with J gene TRBJ2-5, with D perhaps assigned TRBD1 or TRBD2 (6 bases each). The CDR3 is made up of 15 amino acids. The V and J ends lost 4 bases and 1 base respectively, with 13 bases between them. This chain's CDR3 is CASSSESGAQETQYF. CDR3 nucleotide sequence: TGTGCCAGCAGTTCTGAGTCGGGGGCCCAAGAGACCCAGTACTTC.

The genes are TRBV20-1 and TRBJ2-6; no clear D gene. This CDR3 spans 14 amino acids. V lost 4 bases and J 3 bases, leaving 10 bases between the germline ends. Germline CDR1 reads DFQATT; CDR2 reads SNEGSKA (reference sequence). CDR3 amino acids: CSAIPWDGANVLTF. The CDR3 DNA sequence: TGCAGTGCTATCCCCTGGGATGGGGCCAACGTCCTGACTTTC.